A single sample gave rise to the 18 T cell receptor beta chains below, sequenced in a study of identifying expanded T cells in peripheral blood. The repertoire was sequenced with immunoSEQ multiplex PCR; TCRdb's copy has only in-frame clones and lacks some. Among about 100,000 clones, around 90% were seen once, and the ten largest hold less than 7%. The sequencing input was blood. Receptors were obtained from a person aged 18 to 75 in good health.

The chain uses TRBV19 and TRBJ2-6, with 14 bases fitting TRBD2. With V trimmed by 7 bases and J by 0 bases, 2 bases remained unmatched. The length of the CDR3 is 17 residues. CDR1 LNHDA and CDR2 SQIVND come from the germline V gene (reference sequence). CDR3 protein: CASKGLAGGSGANVLTF. The DNA of the CDR3 is TGTGCCAGTAAAGGACTAGCGGGGGGCTCTGGGGCCAACGTCCTGACTTTC.

The CDR3 DNA reads as TGTGCCAGCAGCTCCGTGTCGGGCAACGGCTACACCTTC. It specifies CASSSVSGNGYTF. V is TRBV7-3 and J is TRBJ1-2; D is uncertain. Trimming cost V 4 bases and J 8 bases, with 14 bases left between them. Germline CDR1 and CDR2: SGHTA and FQGTGA. The length of the CDR3 is 13 residues.

This chain connects TRBV7-2 to TRBJ2-5, with D maybe TRBD1 (6 bases). The CDR3 length is 13 residues. Trimming took 4 bases from V and 5 from J, leaving 11 bases between them. CDR1 and CDR2 from the germline V gene are SGHTA and FQGNSA. The CDR3: CASSSPGVETQYF. The CDR3 bases are TGTGCCAGCAGCTCACCAGGGGTGGAGACCCAGTACTTC.

V gene TRBV5-6 combines with J gene TRBJ1-5; D is unclear. CDR1 and CDR2 from the germline V gene are SGHDT and YYEEEE. This CDR3 has 13 amino acids. V was shortened by 0 bases and J by 3 bases, with 4 bases between the two germline ends. The DNA for the CDR3 is TGTGCCAGCAGCTTGGGGAACAATCAGCCCCAGCATTTT. This translates into CASSLGNNQPQHF.

J is TRBJ1-4 and V is TRBV5-6, with TRBD1 matching over 8 bases. The CDR3 is 18 amino acids. CDR1 SGHDT and CDR2 YYEEEE come from the germline V gene. V gave up 1 base and J gave up 6 bases; unmatched junction bases: 14. The CDR3 DNA follows: TGTGCCAGCAGCTTGTATCTCAATTTGGGACAGGCATATGAAAAACTGTTTTTT. It translates to CASSLYLNLGQAYEKLFF.

This clone was recorded a few times. This chain uses TRBV27 with TRBJ2-7, with TRBD1 matching 9 bases. CDR1 and CDR2 from the germline V gene are MNHEY and SMNVEV (reference sequence). The CDR3 extends over 14 amino acids. With 5 bases clipped from V and 4 bases from J, the junction kept 6 bases outside the gene matches. CDR3 in DNA: TGTGCCAGCAGTCCACAGGGGGCAGGGTACGAGCAGTACTTC. Its translation is CASSPQGAGYEQYF.

This chain uses TRBV7-9 with TRBJ1-4, with a tentative D call TRBD1 (6 bases). Germline CDR1 SEHNR, CDR2 FQNEAQ (reference sequence). V gave up 6 bases and J gave up 8 bases, with 16 bases separating them. The CDR3 is 14 amino acids. As DNA, the CDR3 is TGTGCCAGCAGTCTAGGGTTGGGGGCGGAAAAACTGTTTTTT. Translation: CASSLGLGAEKLFF.

The chain uses TRBV11-2 and TRBJ2-1; TRBD2 might be the D (5 bases). Germline CDR1 SGHAT, CDR2 FQNNGV. The CDR3 is made up of 12 amino acids. The V and J ends lost 0 bases and 15 bases respectively, with 12 bases between them. The CDR3: CASSLDSAGRFF. CDR3 coding DNA: TGTGCCAGCAGCTTAGATAGCGCCGGCCGGTTCTTC. The whole variable domain, filled in from reference TRBV11-2 and TRBJ2-1, reads EAGVAQSPRYKIIEKRQSVAFWCNPISGHATLYWYQQILGQGPKLLIQFQNNGVVDDSQLPKDRFSAERLKGVDSTLKIQPAKLEDSAVYLCASSLDSAGRFFGPGTRLTVL.

V and J are TRBV18 and TRBJ2-7; TRBD1 aligns across 9 bases. Losses at the gene ends were 5 bases for V and 6 bases for J; bases not matched to a gene: 8. The CDR3 runs 14 residues. Germline V lookup: CDR1 KGHSH, CDR2 LQKENI. The CDR3 sequence: CASSSSRDRVEQYF. The CDR3, as DNA: TGTGCCAGCTCATCATCCCGGGACAGGGTCGAGCAGTACTTC.

The chain couples TRBV6-5 to TRBJ1-1, with 9 bases that match TRBD1. CDR3 length: 14 residues. Germline trimming cut 5 bases from V and 1 base from J; bases unmatched to any gene: 2. CDR1 MNHEY and CDR2 SVGAGI come from the germline V gene. CDR3 nucleotides: TGTGCCAGCAGTGGGGACAGGGCGAACACTGAAGCTTTCTTT. It is translated as CASSGDRANTEAFF.

This clone has a single count. The chain combines TRBV7-8 with TRBJ1-2, with D unresolved. The CDR3 runs 13 residues. V gave up 3 bases and J gave up 5 bases, with 10 bases separating them. CDR1 and CDR2 from the germline V gene are SGHVS and FQNEAQ. CDR3 in amino acids: CASSFRGTYGYTF. CDR3 sequence (DNA): TGTGCCAGCAGCTTTAGAGGAACTTATGGCTACACCTTC.

This chain joins TRBV9 and TRBJ1-1; a weak D match, TRBD1 (6 bases). V shed 2 bases and J shed 0 bases, with 11 bases lying between them. In germline, CDR1 is SGDLS, CDR2 YYNGEE. The CDR3 loop spans 15 amino acids. The CDR3 is CASSVGRGLNTEAFF. The DNA for the CDR3 is TGTGCCAGCAGCGTGGGCAGGGGCTTGAACACTGAAGCTTTCTTT.

The chain employs TRBV5-4 and TRBJ1-1; D ambiguous. V lost 0 bases and J 1 base, leaving 7 bases between the germline ends. The CDR3 covers 14 residues. Germline assignment: CDR1 SGHNT and CDR2 YYREEE (reference sequence). CDR3 nucleotides: TGTGCCAGCAGCTTGGTAGGGTCGAACACTGAAGCTTTCTTT. It is translated as CASSLVGSNTEAFF.

This clone was picked up one time. The gene calls are TRBV23-1 and TRBJ2-7, with D possibly matching TRBD1 (6 bases). TRBV23-1 falls under the ORF class, with uncertain function. This CDR3 is 13 amino acids long. Trimming took off 10 bases at V and 3 bases at J, with 16 bases between the two ends. In DNA, the CDR3 is TGCGCCACGATAGGGGGAGTACACTACGAGCAGTACTTC. Its translation is CATIGGVHYEQYF.

This sequence joins TRBV10-2 and TRBJ1-1; 8 bases align to TRBD1. This CDR3 contains 13 residues. V was clipped by 3 bases and J by 4 bases; unmatched bases: 1. Per the germline V gene, CDR1 is WSHSY and CDR2 is SAAADI. The CDR3 nucleotides are TGCGCCAGCAGTGAACAGGGGGGCACTGAAGCTTTCTTT. Protein sequence: CASSEQGGTEAFF.

This clone was seen at least ten times. This chain uses TRBV6-4 with TRBJ2-6; unclear D gene. V lost 2 bases and J 0 bases, leaving 2 bases between the germline ends. Per the germline V gene, CDR1 is MRHNA and CDR2 is SNTAGT. This CDR3 has 14 amino acids. CDR3 nucleotides: TGTGCCAGCAGTGACAACTCTGGGGCCAACGTCCTGACTTTC. Translated: CASSDNSGANVLTF.

This clone was seen a handful of times. The chain is built from TRBV6-5 and TRBJ2-7; 10 nucleotides agree with TRBD1. Trimming took 2 bases from V and 2 from J; bases not matched to a gene: 3. This CDR3 has 15 residues. Germline loops: CDR1 MNHEY, CDR2 SVGAGI. CDR3 region: CASSYEGTGAYEQYF. CDR3 nucleotide sequence: TGTGCCAGCAGTTACGAGGGGACAGGGGCCTACGAGCAGTACTTC.

This clone was detected a few times. V and J are TRBV7-2 and TRBJ1-1; TRBD1 agrees at 9 bases. This CDR3 has 13 residues. J gave up 8 bases and V 0 bases, and 1 base lay outside the gene matches. Germline lookup yields CDR1 SGHTA and CDR2 FQGNSA. CDR3: CASSLADRGEAFF. The CDR3 DNA is TGTGCCAGCAGCTTAGCAGACAGGGGGGAAGCTTTCTTT.